This TCR beta chain was observed in a study of blood T cell repertoires in COVID-19. About the research overall: Sites in the United States, Italy and Spain provided acute and convalescent COVID-19 samples. PBMCs, B-cell-depleted T cells, or T cells were the source of the cDNA or gDNA that made up the material.

This CDR3 is 13 amino acids long. V was trimmed by 0 bases and J by 10 bases, leaving 10 bases between them. The sample holds one count of this clone. Enrollment of patients from Seattle took place during active infection, with longitudinal follow-up. In the original analysis: Estimated nucleated cell counts came from reference gene primer amplification. Profiling relied on immunoSEQ multiplex PCR, and the TCRdb table lists in-frame clones only, not all of them. That table is the source of V, J and clone size, and D and trimming were worked out from the DNA. The sample consists of 150,000 to 200,000 clones, roughly 81% of them appearing once.

Specimen: peripheral blood. This sequence was found in a woman between 40 and 50 years old with COVID-19, enrolled during active disease. The rearrangement links TRBV12-3 or TRBV12-4 to TRBJ2-1, with D possibly TRBD1 on 6 matching bases. CDR3 protein: CASSLAGGREQFF. The CDR3 region has the DNA TGTGCCAGCAGTTTAGCAGGGGGAAGGGAGCAGTTCTTC.